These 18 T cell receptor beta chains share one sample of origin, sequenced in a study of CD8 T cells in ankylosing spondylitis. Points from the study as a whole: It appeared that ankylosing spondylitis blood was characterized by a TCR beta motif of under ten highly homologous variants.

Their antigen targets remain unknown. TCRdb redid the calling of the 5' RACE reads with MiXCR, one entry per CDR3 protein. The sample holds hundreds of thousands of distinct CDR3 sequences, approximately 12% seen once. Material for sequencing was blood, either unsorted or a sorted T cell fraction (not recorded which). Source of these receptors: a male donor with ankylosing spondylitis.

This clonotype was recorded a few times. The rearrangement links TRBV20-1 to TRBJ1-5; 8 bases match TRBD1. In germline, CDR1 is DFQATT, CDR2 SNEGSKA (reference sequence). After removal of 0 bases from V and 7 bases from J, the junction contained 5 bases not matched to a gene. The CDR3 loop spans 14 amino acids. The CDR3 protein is CSAREARGQQPQHF. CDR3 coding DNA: TGCAGTGCTAGAGAGGCCAGGGGGCAACAGCCCCAGCATTTT.

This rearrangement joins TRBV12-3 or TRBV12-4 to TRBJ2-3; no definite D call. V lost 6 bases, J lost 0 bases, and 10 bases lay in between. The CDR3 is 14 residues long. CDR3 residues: CASRAKPSTDTQYF. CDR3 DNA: TGTGCCAGCAGGGCAAAGCCTAGCACAGATACGCAGTATTTT.

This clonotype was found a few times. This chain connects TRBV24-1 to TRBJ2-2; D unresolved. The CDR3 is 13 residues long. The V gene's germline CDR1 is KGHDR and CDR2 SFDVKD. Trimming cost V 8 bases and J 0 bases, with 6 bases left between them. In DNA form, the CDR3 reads TGTGCCACCATGGTACCGAACACCGGGGAGCTGTTTTTT. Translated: CATMVPNTGELFF.

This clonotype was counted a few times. This chain's CDR3 is CSAFSTEAFF. The CDR3 bases are TGCAGTGCCTTTTCCACTGAAGCTTTCTTT. This chain uses TRBV20-1 with TRBJ1-1; D uncertain. V was clipped by 6 bases and J by 4 bases, with 6 bases between them. Germline-derived CDR1 and CDR2 are DFQATT and SNEGSKA (reference sequence). The CDR3 contains 10 residues.

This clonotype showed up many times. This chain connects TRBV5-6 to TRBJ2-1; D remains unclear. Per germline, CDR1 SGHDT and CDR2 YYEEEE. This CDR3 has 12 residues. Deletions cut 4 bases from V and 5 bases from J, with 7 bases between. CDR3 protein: CASSIQDNEQFF. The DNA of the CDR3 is TGTGCCAGCAGCATTCAAGACAATGAGCAGTTCTTC.

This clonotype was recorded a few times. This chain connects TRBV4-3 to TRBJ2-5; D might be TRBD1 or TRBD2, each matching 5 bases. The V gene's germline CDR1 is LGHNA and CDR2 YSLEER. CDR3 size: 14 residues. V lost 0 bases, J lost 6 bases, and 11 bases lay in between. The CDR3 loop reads CASSQDWGSKTQYF. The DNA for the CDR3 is TGCGCCAGCAGCCAAGATTGGGGGTCCAAGACCCAGTACTTC.

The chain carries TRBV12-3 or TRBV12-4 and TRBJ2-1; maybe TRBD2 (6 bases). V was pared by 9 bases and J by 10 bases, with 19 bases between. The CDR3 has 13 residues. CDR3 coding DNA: TGTGCCAGTAAGAGGGCGGGGTCCAGGGAGCAGTTCTTC. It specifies CASKRAGSREQFF.

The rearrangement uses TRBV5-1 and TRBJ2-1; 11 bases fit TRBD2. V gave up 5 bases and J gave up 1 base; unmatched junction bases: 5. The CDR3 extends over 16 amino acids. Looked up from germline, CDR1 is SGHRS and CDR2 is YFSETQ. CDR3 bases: TGCGCCAGCAGTGGGCTAGCGGGGGGATCCTACAATGAGCAGTTCTTC. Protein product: CASSGLAGGSYNEQFF.

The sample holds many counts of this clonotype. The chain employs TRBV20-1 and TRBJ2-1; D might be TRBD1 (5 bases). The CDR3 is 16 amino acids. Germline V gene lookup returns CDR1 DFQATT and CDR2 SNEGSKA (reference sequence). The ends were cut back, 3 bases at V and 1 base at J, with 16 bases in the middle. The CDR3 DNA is TGCAGTGCTAGGTTTACAGGTTATGAATCCTACAATGAGCAGTTCTTC. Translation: CSARFTGYESYNEQFF.

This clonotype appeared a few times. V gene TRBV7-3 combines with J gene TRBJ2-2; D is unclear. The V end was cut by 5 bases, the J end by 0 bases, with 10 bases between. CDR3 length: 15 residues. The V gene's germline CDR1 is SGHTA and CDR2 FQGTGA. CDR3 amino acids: CASSPNSANTGELFF. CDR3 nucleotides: TGTGCCAGCAGCCCTAACAGCGCGAACACCGGGGAGCTGTTTTTT.

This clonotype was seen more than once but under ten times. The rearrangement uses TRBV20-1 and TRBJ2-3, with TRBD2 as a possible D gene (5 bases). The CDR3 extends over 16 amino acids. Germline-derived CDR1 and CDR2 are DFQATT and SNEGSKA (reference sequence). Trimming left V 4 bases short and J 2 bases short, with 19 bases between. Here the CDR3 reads CSATGGLRGVTDTQYF. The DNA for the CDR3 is TGCAGTGCTACGGGTGGACTGAGAGGTGTCACAGATACGCAGTATTTT.

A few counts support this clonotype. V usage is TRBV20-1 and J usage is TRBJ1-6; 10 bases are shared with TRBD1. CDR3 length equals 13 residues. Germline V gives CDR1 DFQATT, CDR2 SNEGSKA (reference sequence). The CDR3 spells CRADRGLGSPLHF. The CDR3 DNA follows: TGCAGGGCCGACAGGGGGCTTGGTTCACCCCTCCACTTT.

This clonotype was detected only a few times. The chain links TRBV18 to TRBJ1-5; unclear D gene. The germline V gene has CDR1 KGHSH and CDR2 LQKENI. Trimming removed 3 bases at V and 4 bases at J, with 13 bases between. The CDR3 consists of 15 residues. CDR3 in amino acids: CASSPDGLQNQPQHF. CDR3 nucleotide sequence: TGTGCCAGCTCACCGGACGGGCTCCAGAATCAGCCCCAGCATTTT.

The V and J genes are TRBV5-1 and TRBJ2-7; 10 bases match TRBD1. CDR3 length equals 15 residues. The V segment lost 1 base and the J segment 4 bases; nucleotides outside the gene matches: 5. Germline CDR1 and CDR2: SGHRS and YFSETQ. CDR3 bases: TGCGCCAGCAGCTTGCGACAGGGGGCCCTTTACGAGCAGTACTTC. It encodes CASSLRQGALYEQYF.

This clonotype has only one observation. The CDR3 protein is CASSLGVGGLNQPQHF. For the CDR3, the DNA is TGTGCCAGCAGCTTAGGGGTGGGGGGCCTCAATCAGCCCCAGCATTTT. The V gene is TRBV7-9, the J gene TRBJ1-5; perhaps TRBD1 as D (6 bases). Germline V CDR1 and CDR2: SEHNR, FQNEAQ (reference sequence). CDR3 length: 16 amino acids. V lost 1 base, J lost 3 bases, and 13 bases lay in between.

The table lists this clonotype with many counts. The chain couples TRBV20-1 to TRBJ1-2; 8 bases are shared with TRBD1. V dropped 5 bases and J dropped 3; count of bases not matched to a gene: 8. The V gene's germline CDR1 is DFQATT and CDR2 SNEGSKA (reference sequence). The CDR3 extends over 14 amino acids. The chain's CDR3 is CSAAKTGVDYGYTF. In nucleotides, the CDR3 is TGCAGTGCTGCTAAGACAGGGGTAGACTATGGCTACACCTTC.

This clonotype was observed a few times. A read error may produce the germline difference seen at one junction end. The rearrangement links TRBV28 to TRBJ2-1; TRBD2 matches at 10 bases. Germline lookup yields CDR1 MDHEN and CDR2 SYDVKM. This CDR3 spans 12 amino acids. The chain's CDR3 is CASRPSGSILVF. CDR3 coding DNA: TGTGCCAGCAGACCTAGCGGGAGTATCCTGGTCTTC.

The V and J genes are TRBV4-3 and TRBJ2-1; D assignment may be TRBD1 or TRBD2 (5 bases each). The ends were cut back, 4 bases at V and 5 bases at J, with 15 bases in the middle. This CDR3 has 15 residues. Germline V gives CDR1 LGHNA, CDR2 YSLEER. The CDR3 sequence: CASSLGPSRDNEQFF. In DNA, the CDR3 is TGCGCCAGCAGCCTTGGTCCTAGCAGGGACAATGAGCAGTTCTTC.